Below, 3 T cell receptor beta chains from the same sample are listed, as sequenced in a study of shared clonotypes between healthy human individuals. Some clones are missing from TCRdb's copy, which holds only in-frame ones; the method was immunoSEQ multiplex PCR. The sample includes about half a million clones, almost 80% seen only once; the top ten take 12%. Sequencing was done on a sample of PBMCs. The receptors were sampled from a woman between 35 and 50 years old in good health. Some clones in this sample may be carry-over from other donors' samples.

The chain links TRBV2 to TRBJ2-2; no firm D call. The CDR3 sequence is 15 residues long. V dropped 5 bases and J dropped 6 bases, with 16 bases sitting between them. CDR1 is SNHLY and CDR2 is FYNNEI in the germline V gene. CDR3 coding DNA: TGTGCCAGCAGTAGCCCGACCCGTGGCTCCGGGGAGCTGTTTTTT. Its translation: CASSSPTRGSGELFF.

This chain links TRBV30 with TRBJ2-5; D is tentatively TRBD1 or TRBD2 (5 bases each). V was pared by 0 bases and J by 1 base, with 6 bases between. The CDR3 is 13 amino acids. Germline V gene lookup returns CDR1 GTSNPN and CDR2 SVGIG (reference sequence). CDR3 in amino acids: CAWSVGVQETQYF. DNA of the CDR3: TGTGCCTGGAGTGTGGGGGTCCAAGAGACCCAGTACTTC.

The chain is built from TRBV29-1 and TRBJ2-7, with 9 bases fitting TRBD1. V was pared by 4 bases and J by 4 bases, with 5 bases of the junction left unmatched. Per the germline V gene, CDR1 is SQVTM and CDR2 is ANQGSEA. This CDR3 contains 13 residues. The chain's CDR3 is CSVVWTGVYEQYF. CDR3 bases: TGCAGCGTTGTATGGACAGGGGTGTACGAGCAGTACTTC.